Following are 21 T cell receptor beta chains from one sample sequenced in a study of blood T cell repertoires in COVID-19. Profiled with immunoSEQ multiplex PCR; TCRdb holds only in-frame clones, not every one. The sample yields 150,000 to 200,000 clones, roughly 80% seen once. Sequencing was performed on peripheral blood. The receptor set was obtained from a woman in her seventies with acute or convalescent COVID-19.

The J gene is TRBJ2-7, the V gene TRBV4-1, with 7 bases matching TRBD2. The CDR3 length is 13 residues. The V gene end was trimmed by 4 bases and the J gene end by 4 bases; junction bases not matched to a gene: 4. Germline CDR1 reads MGHRA; CDR2 reads YSYEKL. CDR3 nucleotides: TGCGCCAGCAGCCTTGCGGGGGAGTACGAGCAGTACTTC. Protein: CASSLAGEYEQYF.

This chain joins TRBV27 and TRBJ2-1, with 7 bases that match TRBD2. The J segment lost 8 bases and the V segment lost 4 bases, leaving 8 bases of the junction unmatched. This CDR3 has 14 amino acids. Germline CDR1 and CDR2: MNHEY and SMNVEV (reference sequence). In DNA form, the CDR3 reads TGTGCCAGCAGTTGGGGCTCCGCGGGAGATGAGCAGTTCTTC. Protein sequence: CASSWGSAGDEQFF.

This rearrangement joins TRBV7-8 to TRBJ1-2, with 9 bases fitting TRBD1. Germline values: CDR1 SGHVS, CDR2 FQNEAQ. The V gene end was trimmed by 4 bases and the J gene end by 4 bases; junction bases not matched to a gene: 10. The CDR3 length is 16 residues. The DNA for the CDR3 is TGTGCCAGCAGCTCCCGGGACAGGGTAGGGGGCTATGGCTACACCTTC. Translated: CASSSRDRVGGYGYTF.

This clone was detected once. The genes are TRBV28 and TRBJ2-1; D may be TRBD2 (6 bases). Trimming took off 7 bases at V and 0 bases at J, with 13 bases between the two ends. The CDR3 totals 15 residues. The germline gives CDR1 MDHEN, CDR2 SYDVKM. CDR3 sequence (DNA): TGTGCCAGCAATCTGCGGGGAAGCTCCTACAATGAGCAGTTCTTC. Its translation is CASNLRGSSYNEQFF.

The gene calls are TRBV2 and TRBJ1-3, with D unclear. Germline-derived CDR1 and CDR2 are SNHLY and FYNNEI. CDR3 size: 14 residues. V was trimmed by 11 bases and J by 0 bases, leaving 14 bases between them. CDR3 nucleotides: TGTGCCCGAGCAACGGGAATCTCTGGAAACACCATATATTTT. This gives the protein CARATGISGNTIYF.

The chain links TRBV24-1 to TRBJ2-1, with 16 bases fitting TRBD2. CDR1 and CDR2 (germline): KGHDR, SFDVKD. After removal of 5 bases from V and 5 bases from J, the junction contained 8 bases not matched to a gene. This CDR3 contains 18 residues. In DNA form, the CDR3 reads TGTGCCACCAGTGTCGCTTCCGGGACTAGCGGGAGGGACAATGAGCAGTTCTTC. Its protein is CATSVASGTSGRDNEQFF.

V is TRBV19 and J is TRBJ2-2; the D is unclear. Trimming left V 1 base short and J 3 bases short, with 6 bases between. This CDR3 comprises 14 residues. Looked up from germline, CDR1 is LNHDA and CDR2 is SQIVND (reference sequence). The CDR3, as DNA: TGTGCCAGTAGTATAGGTCAGGACACCGGGGAGCTGTTTTTT. Residues: CASSIGQDTGELFF.

The chain carries TRBV12-3 or TRBV12-4 and TRBJ1-1; 7 bases are a match to TRBD1. This CDR3 region has 13 residues. Trimming took 6 bases from V and 6 from J; bases not matched to a gene: 7. The CDR3 here is CASRSRTGAEAFF. The CDR3 bases are TGTGCCAGCAGATCCCGGACAGGCGCTGAAGCTTTCTTT.

The chain joins TRBV6-6 to TRBJ2-3; TRBD1 matches at 9 bases. The CDR3 is 16 amino acids. V shed 3 bases, J shed 4 bases, and the junction held 8 bases outside the gene matches. Germline loops: CDR1 MNHNY, CDR2 SVGAGI (reference sequence). The CDR3 reads CASSYGTGTGPDTQYF. The CDR3 DNA reads as TGTGCCAGCAGTTATGGGACAGGGACTGGTCCAGATACGCAGTATTTT.

The V gene is TRBV5-1, the J gene TRBJ1-2; 7 nucleotides line up with TRBD1. V shed 4 bases, J shed 4 bases, and the junction held 10 bases outside the gene matches. This CDR3 comprises 15 residues. The germline gives CDR1 SGHRS, CDR2 YFSETQ. CDR3 coding DNA: TGCGCCAGCAGCGTGCGACAGGGTGGGGGCTATGGCTACACCTTC. Translation gives CASSVRQGGGYGYTF.

The V gene is TRBV5-6, the J gene TRBJ1-2; 8 positions agree with TRBD1. CDR3 length equals 14 residues. Germline CDR1 and CDR2: SGHDT and YYEEEE. V lost 3 bases and J lost 5; bases outside the gene matches: 6. The CDR3 region has the DNA TGTGCCAGCAGCTGGTGGGGACAGGAATATGGCTACACCTTC. This translates into CASSWWGQEYGYTF.

This chain joins TRBV5-6 and TRBJ1-6; TRBD1 matches 8 bases. Germline V gene sequence: CDR1 SGHDT, CDR2 YYEEEE. Losses at the gene ends were 2 bases for V and 10 bases for J; bases not matched to a gene: 5. The CDR3 contains 14 residues. The CDR3 is CASSFDRGMSPLHF. DNA for the CDR3: TGTGCCAGCAGCTTCGACAGGGGCATGTCACCCCTCCACTTT.

The V call is TRBV7-2, the J call TRBJ2-3, with 8 bases that match TRBD2. From germline, CDR1 is SGHTA and CDR2 FQGNSA. V was pared by 4 bases and J by 2 bases, with 2 bases of the junction left unmatched. This CDR3 has 14 residues. As DNA, the CDR3 is TGTGCCAGCAGCTCGGGACTAGTCACAGATACGCAGTATTTT. Translation: CASSSGLVTDTQYF.

The chain links TRBV19 to TRBJ1-6, with 9 bases matching TRBD1. This CDR3 is built from 14 residues. Germline V gene lookup returns CDR1 LNHDA and CDR2 SQIVND (reference sequence). V gave up 9 bases and J gave up 6 bases; unmatched junction bases: 6. CDR3 amino acids: CASQVDRGNSPLHF. The CDR3 DNA reads as TGTGCCAGCCAGGTGGACAGGGGTAATTCACCCCTCCACTTT.

The chain links TRBV9 to TRBJ1-2, with D maybe TRBD1 (5 bases). The V and J ends lost 4 bases and 2 bases respectively, with 12 bases between them. Germline V lookup: CDR1 SGDLS, CDR2 YYNGEE. This CDR3 contains 14 residues. CDR3 loop: CASSPTTANYGYTF. The CDR3 DNA reads as TGTGCCAGCAGCCCTACGACAGCAAACTATGGCTACACCTTC.

The chain joins TRBV7-2 to TRBJ2-3, with 14 positions matching TRBD2. CDR3 length: 18 residues. Germline assignment: CDR1 SGHTA and CDR2 FQGNSA. V lost 10 bases, J lost 6 bases, and 18 bases stayed unmatched. In nucleotides, the CDR3 is TGTGCCACTTCGCCCTTTCCGGGACTAGCGGGGGACGAGGATACGCAGTATTTT. It encodes CATSPFPGLAGDEDTQYF.

This clone has more than one count but fewer than ten. Other DNA sequences within the sample encode an identical CDR3. The chain recombines TRBV7-2 with TRBJ2-3, with 10 bases fitting TRBD2. The ends lost 3 bases at V and 2 bases at J; junction bases unmatched: 5. Germline CDR1 and CDR2: SGHTA and FQGNSA. There are 16 residues in the CDR3. The CDR3 nucleotides are TGTGCCAGCAGCTTGGCTAGCGGGGGAGCCACAGATACGCAGTATTTT. Its translation: CASSLASGGATDTQYF.

In its sample, this clone was seen a few times. V and J are TRBV4-2 and TRBJ2-3; weak D call: TRBD2 (7 bases). Trimming pared 0 bases from V and 4 bases from J, leaving 17 bases between. The CDR3 is made up of 17 amino acids. Germline V CDR1 and CDR2: LGHNA, YNFKEQ. CDR3 nucleotides: TGTGCCAGCAGCCAAGATCAAATTGGCGGGGGCTCAGATACGCAGTATTTT. It yields the protein CASSQDQIGGGSDTQYF.

The chain combines TRBV5-1 with TRBJ1-1; no clear D. The CDR3 extends over 12 amino acids. V lost 6 bases and J lost 8, with 14 bases in between. Germline V lookup: CDR1 SGHRS, CDR2 YFSETQ. Written as DNA, the CDR3 is TGCGCCAGCAAAGAGGCCCGAGGGGAAGCTTTCTTT. As protein: CASKEARGEAFF.

This chain uses TRBV7-9 with TRBJ2-2, with 9 bases aligning to TRBD1. The ends lost 5 bases at V and 5 bases at J; junction bases unmatched: 6. The germline CDR1 and CDR2 sequences are SEHNR and FQNEAQ (reference sequence). The CDR3 covers 15 residues. CDR3 loop: CASSPRQGVTGELFF. The CDR3 DNA reads as TGTGCCAGCAGCCCGCGACAGGGGGTAACCGGGGAGCTGTTTTTT.

This clone has a handful of counts. V and J are TRBV4-1 and TRBJ2-7, with 8 bases matching TRBD2. V was clipped by 0 bases and J by 7 bases; unmatched bases: 8. This CDR3 comprises 15 residues. CDR1 is MGHRA, CDR2 YSYEKL, per germline. CDR3 sequence: CASSQDTGLGREQYF. The DNA for the CDR3 is TGCGCCAGCAGCCAAGATACGGGACTAGGACGGGAGCAGTACTTC.